These T cell receptor beta chains were read from a single sample in a study of control samples from healthy donors and cancer patients. This table comes from immunoSEQ multiplex PCR, and its TCRdb copy is limited to in-frame clones, with some not included. The data contain roughly 98,000 clones, roughly four fifths of them seen just once; the ten biggest clones take up roughly 9.8%. The specimen was blood. The receptor set was obtained from a woman aged 55-75 years in good health. CDR3s include the opening cysteine and the closing phenylalanine or tryptophan. D genes are given only for firm matches. Size values are once, few and many counts, or a class for expanded clones, and some rows have none.

J	D	size	V	DNA	CDR3
TRBJ2-5	-	-	TRBV4-2	TGTGCCAGCAGCCAAGAAGATGGTAGGATCGAGACCCAGTACTTC	CASSQEDGRIETQYF
TRBJ2-3	-	-	TRBV5-1	TGCGCCAGCAGCTTGTCAGATAGCACAGATACGCAGTATTTT	CASSLSDSTDTQYF
TRBJ2-3	TRBD2	-	TRBV5-1	TGCGCCAGCAGCGCCCAACTAGCGGGGGGGCCAACAGATACGCAGTATTTT	CASSAQLAGGPTDTQYF
TRBJ2-5	-	-	TRBV6-4	TGTGCCAGTCACAGCCTGAGGCCGGGGGAGACCCAGTACTTC	CASHSLRPGETQYF
TRBJ2-1	-	-	TRBV7-9	TGTGCCAGCAGCTTAGTAGTTTCCTACAATGAGCAGTTCTTC	CASSLVVSYNEQFF
TRBJ2-3	TRBD2	-	TRBV19	TGTGCCAGTAGTCTATCTAGCGGGGGAGCTAGCACAGATACGCAGTATTTT	CASSLSSGGASTDTQYF
TRBJ2-1	TRBD2	-	TRBV18	TGTGCCAGCTCACCCGCCCTGGGACTAGCTAACAATGAGCAGTTCTTC	CASSPALGLANNEQFF
TRBJ2-7	-	-	TRBV10-1	TGCGCCAGCAGGCGGGGTCCGGGGTTATCCTACGAGCAGTACTTC	CASRRGPGLSYEQYF
TRBJ2-7	-	medium-sized	TRBV2	TGTGCCAGCACGATTATGGACTCCTACGAGCAGTACTTC	CASTIMDSYEQYF
TRBJ1-2	TRBD1	-	TRBV7-9	TGTGCCAGCAGCCTGATGACAGGGTCTGGCTACACCTTC	CASSLMTGSGYTF
TRBJ1-6	-	-	TRBV20-1	TGCAGCTTGGACGTTAATTCACCCCTCCACTTT	CSLDVNSPLHF
TRBJ1-2	-	-	TRBV3-1/TRBV3-2	TGTGCCAGCAGCCGAGATACAGTTGGGGGGGGCTACACCTTC	CASSRDTVGGGYTF
TRBJ1-5	TRBD1	-	TRBV28	TGTGCCAGCAGTACCAGGGGGCCCAAGGAGCCCCAGCATTTT	CASSTRGPKEPQHF
TRBJ1-5	-	-	TRBV7-9	TGTGCCAGCAGCCCCGAAGGGACATATAGCAATCAGCCCCAGCATTTT	CASSPEGTYSNQPQHF
TRBJ2-6	-	-	TRBV5-6	TGTGCCAGCGGGGCGTCTGGGGCCAACGTCCTGACTTTC	CASGASGANVLTF
TRBJ1-5	-	-	TRBV4-1	TGCGCCAGCAGCCAATTATATGGGGAAGATCAGCCCCAGCATTTT	CASSQLYGEDQPQHF
TRBJ1-1	-	-	TRBV21-1	TGTGCCAGCAGCAAAGAGGATCTGGGGCGGACCACTGAAGCTTTCTTT	CASSKEDLGRTTEAFF
TRBJ2-3	TRBD1	-	TRBV11-2	TGTGCCAGCAGCTCCCAGGGGGCAGATACGCAGTATTTT	CASSSQGADTQYF
TRBJ1-1	-	-	TRBV21-1	TGTGCCAGCAGCATTAGGACAGGGGGTAGGGACACTGAAGCTTTCTTT	CASSIRTGGRDTEAFF
TRBJ2-1	-	-	TRBV7-2	TGTGCCAGCAGCCCGGCTCTTGGGGAGCAGTTCTTC	CASSPALGEQFF
TRBJ1-6	-	-	TRBV11-2	TGTGCCAGCAGCACGCAGGTGGTATATAATTCACCCCTCCACTTT	CASSTQVVYNSPLHF
TRBJ1-4	-	-	TRBV2	TGTGCCAGCAGCGGAGTGGGGAGGGAAAAACTGTTTTTT	CASSGVGREKLFF
TRBJ1-4	TRBD1	-	TRBV27	TGTGCCAGCAGTCAAAACAGGGGGGCGGGTGAAAAACTGTTTTTT	CASSQNRGAGEKLFF
TRBJ1-2	-	-	TRBV6-5	TGTGCCAGCATAGCGAGGACAGATGGCGGCTACACCTTC	CASIARTDGGYTF
TRBJ2-1	-	-	TRBV5-1	TGCGCCAGCAGTAGCCCTAGCGTGTACAATGAGCAGTTCTTC	CASSSPSVYNEQFF
TRBJ2-1	TRBD2	few	TRBV19	TGTGCCAGTACGACGGGAGGGCTATCCTACAATGAGCAGTTCTTC	CASTTGGLSYNEQFF
TRBJ1-1	-	-	TRBV18	TGTGCCAGCTCACTGCGGACAGCGAACACTGAAGCTTTCTTT	CASSLRTANTEAFF
TRBJ2-2	-	-	TRBV6-5	TGTGCCAGCAGTTACTCATCCGGGGCGTCCGGGGAGCTGTTTTTT	CASSYSSGASGELFF
TRBJ2-5	-	-	TRBV9	TGTGCCAGCAGCGTAGCTAGCCAAGAGACCCAGTACTTC	CASSVASQETQYF
TRBJ2-7	TRBD2	-	TRBV10-2	TGCGCCAGCAGCCGGACTAGCGGGAGCGGATCTTACGAGCAGTACTTC	CASSRTSGSGSYEQYF
TRBJ1-1	TRBD1	-	TRBV14	TGTGCCCGCAGCCGCGAGTCAGGGGGAGCTTTCTTT	CARSRESGGAFF
TRBJ2-7	-	-	TRBV11-3	TGTGCCAGGGAAGAGACGGGATCCTACGAGCAGTACTTC	CAREETGSYEQYF
TRBJ1-6	TRBD1	-	TRBV3-1/TRBV3-2	TGTGCCAGCAGCGCGACAGGGACGGATTCACCCCTCCACTTT	CASSATGTDSPLHF
TRBJ2-7	-	-	TRBV6-5	TGTGCCAGCAGTTACGGGGACACCCGGCGCTCCTACGAGCAGTACTTC	CASSYGDTRRSYEQYF
TRBJ1-2	-	-	TRBV7-9	TGTGCCAGCAGCTTCGCGCAGGGCCATGGCTACACCTTC	CASSFAQGHGYTF
TRBJ2-7	TRBD2	-	TRBV29-1	TGCAGCGCCCAGACTAGCGCCACCTACGAGCAGTACTTC	CSAQTSATYEQYF
TRBJ2-7	-	few	TRBV18	TGTGCCAGCTCACCGGGTCTACCGATCTACGAGCAGTACTTC	CASSPGLPIYEQYF
TRBJ2-1	-	once	TRBV4-2	TGTGCCAGCAGCCAAGATAGGACGACTACCTCCTACAATGAGCAGTTCTTC	CASSQDRTTTSYNEQFF
TRBJ2-7	TRBD2	-	TRBV10-1	TGCGCCAGCAGTGCCGCGGGGGGGCCCCCCTACGAGCAGTACTTC	CASSAAGGPPYEQYF
TRBJ1-2	-	-	TRBV27	TGTGCCAGCAGTACAGGGACCCGCGCCTATGGCTACACCTTC	CASSTGTRAYGYTF
TRBJ2-7	-	-	TRBV15	TGTGCCACCAGCAGAGAAAGTGGGGTTGCCTACGAGCAGTACTTC	CATSRESGVAYEQYF
TRBJ1-2	-	-	TRBV23-1	TGCGCCAGCAGTCTCTCCTATGGCTACACCTTC	CASSLSYGYTF
TRBJ2-1	TRBD1	-	TRBV12-5	TGTGCTAGTGGTCCGGGACAGGGTGGCTACAATGAGCAGTTCTTC	CASGPGQGGYNEQFF
TRBJ2-7	-	-	TRBV27	TGTGCCAGCAGTTCGGGACCGAACTCCTACGAGCAGTACTTC	CASSSGPNSYEQYF
TRBJ2-7	-	-	TRBV7-8	TGTGCCAGCAGCTTAGGGTGGAAAGGCCTCCCGGGATACCACGAGCAGTACTTC	CASSLGWKGLPGYHEQYF
TRBJ1-2	-	-	TRBV24-1	TGTGCCACCAGTGATCCCAGGAACTATGGCTACACCTTC	CATSDPRNYGYTF
TRBJ2-2	-	-	TRBV28	TGTGCCACCCGGAGGGGGGTCACCGGGGAGCTGTTTTTT	CATRRGVTGELFF
TRBJ2-1	-	-	TRBV10-3	TGTGCCATCAGCGATGGACTACTACTCAATGAGCAGTTCTTC	CAISDGLLLNEQFF
TRBJ1-2	-	-	TRBV12-3/TRBV12-4	TGTGCCAGCAGTTTAACCGTAGCTGGCTACACCTTC	CASSLTVAGYTF
TRBJ2-5	TRBD2	-	TRBV6-2/TRBV6-3	TGTGCCAGCAGCCGTACTAGCGGGGGCCTCCAAGAGACCCAGTACTTC	CASSRTSGGLQETQYF
TRBJ2-5	-	-	TRBV5-1	TGCGCCAGCAGCTTGGCCGGACTTTTCCAAGAGACCCAGTACTTC	CASSLAGLFQETQYF
TRBJ2-3	-	-	TRBV7-2	TGTGCCAGCAGCTTTGGAGGGGGGGATTCAGATACGCAGTATTTT	CASSFGGGDSDTQYF
TRBJ1-2	-	medium-sized	TRBV28	TGTGCCAGCAGTCGGTTTAGCTATGGCTACACCTTC	CASSRFSYGYTF
TRBJ2-3	-	-	TRBV15	TGTGCCACCAGGTGGCATAGCACAGATACGCAGTATTTT	CATRWHSTDTQYF